Listed here are 15 T cell receptor beta chains from one sample, sequenced in a study of blood T cell repertoires in COVID-19. Data came from immunoSEQ multiplex PCR; TCRdb stores just in-frame clones and leaves some out. Of over 250,000 clones in the sample, 70% to 90% were seen once. Sequenced input: PBMCs or T cells enriched from blood (not recorded which). The receptors were sampled from a woman aged 55 to 70 in a cohort exposed to, infected with or recovered from COVID-19 (not recorded which).

The chain has TRBV7-2 and TRBJ1-5; D uncertain. The V end lost 1 base, the J end lost 6 bases, and 16 bases lay between the germline ends. CDR1 SGHTA and CDR2 FQGNSA come from the germline V gene. CDR3 length: 16 residues. In DNA form, the CDR3 reads TGTGCCAGCAGCTTAGAAGGGCGGGGAGGTAGTCAGCCCCAGCATTTT. This gives the protein CASSLEGRGGSQPQHF. Together with reference TRBV7-2 and TRBJ1-5, the CDR3 gives the full variable domain: GAGVSQSPSNKVTEKGKDVELRCDPISGHTALYWYRQSLGQGLEFLIYFQGNSAPDKSGLPSDRFSAERTGGSVSTLTIQRTQQEDSAVYLCASSLEGRGGSQPQHFGDGTRLSIL.

V usage is TRBV7-3 and J usage is TRBJ2-1; TRBD2 aligns across 10 bases. The CDR3 runs 19 residues. V was clipped by 0 bases and J by 8 bases; unmatched bases: 16. Germline V gives CDR1 SGHTA, CDR2 FQGTGA. CDR3 in DNA: TGTGCCAGCAGCTTAACGGGAGGATCTAGCGGGAGTTTCCTCTATGAGCAGTTCTTC. Its translation is CASSLTGGSSGSFLYEQFF.

The chain links TRBV18 to TRBJ2-3; 10 bases map to TRBD2. This CDR3 has 16 amino acids. Germline trimming cut 1 base from V and 2 bases from J; bases unmatched to any gene: 3. CDR1 is KGHSH, CDR2 LQKENI, per germline. CDR3 in DNA: TGTGCCAGCTCACCACAAACTAGCGGGACCACAGATACGCAGTATTTT. It yields the protein CASSPQTSGTTDTQYF.

J is TRBJ1-2 and V is TRBV5-1; no reliable D call. CDR3 length: 15 amino acids. CDR1 and CDR2 from the germline V gene are SGHRS and YFSETQ. The V and J ends lost 0 bases and 1 base respectively, with 10 bases between them. The CDR3 here is CASSLVADFNYGYTF. The CDR3 DNA reads as TGCGCCAGCAGCTTGGTGGCAGATTTTAACTATGGCTACACCTTC. Supplemented by reference TRBV5-1 and TRBJ1-2, the full variable domain reads KAGVTQTPRYLIKTRGQQVTLSCSPISGHRSVSWYQQTPGQGLQFLFEYFSETQRNKGNFPGRFSGRQFSNSRSEMNVSTLELGDSALYLCASSLVADFNYGYTFGSGTRLTVV.

The J gene is TRBJ1-5, the V gene TRBV5-6, with D perhaps matching TRBD1 (5 bases). The CDR3 runs to 15 residues. Germline lookup yields CDR1 SGHDT and CDR2 YYEEEE. Trimming left V 1 base short and J 6 bases short, with 14 bases between. CDR3 residues: CASSLRRGSFQPQHF. The CDR3 region has the DNA TGTGCCAGCAGCTTGAGAAGGGGTTCGTTTCAGCCCCAGCATTTT. Full variable domain (remainder filled in from reference TRBV5-6 and TRBJ1-5): DAGVTQSPTHLIKTRGQQVTLRCSPKSGHDTVSWYQQALGQGPQFIFQYYEEEERQRGNFPDRFSGHQFPNYSSELNVNALLLGDSALYLCASSLRRGSFQPQHFGDGTRLSIL.

This clone was observed a handful of times. The rearrangement links TRBV6-5 to TRBJ2-1, with 7 bases lining up with TRBD2. CDR1 and CDR2 from the germline V gene are MNHEY and SVGAGI. The trim removed 6 bases at V and 13 bases at J, leaving 9 bases unmatched. The CDR3 extends over 12 amino acids. The CDR3 nucleotides are TGTGCCAGCAGGAACTTAGGACTAGTTCAGTTCTTC. It codes for CASRNLGLVQFF.

The rearrangement uses TRBV29-1 and TRBJ2-5, with a tentative D call TRBD1 (6 bases). The CDR3 consists of 13 residues. Trimming left V 8 bases short and J 4 bases short, with 17 bases between. The germline V gene has CDR1 SQVTM and CDR2 ANQGSEA. CDR3 protein: CSTLGGKGETQYF. The CDR3 DNA reads as TGCAGCACACTAGGGGGAAAAGGAGAGACCCAGTACTTC.

This chain uses TRBV9 with TRBJ2-1; TRBD2 matches 13 bases. The CDR3 is 16 amino acids. CDR1 and CDR2 (germline): SGDLS, YYNGEE. The V and J ends lost 3 bases and 7 bases, in that order; junction bases with no gene match: 7. CDR3 nucleotide sequence: TGTGCCAGCAGCGCGACTAGCGGGAGGACTAAAAATGAGCAGTTCTTC. Translated, it gives CASSATSGRTKNEQFF. The whole variable domain, filled in from reference TRBV9 and TRBJ2-1, reads DSGVTQTPKHLITATGQRVTLRCSPRSGDLSVYWYQQSLDQGLQFLIQYYNGEERAKGNILERFSAQQFPDLHSELNLSSLELGDSALYFCASSATSGRTKNEQFFGPGTRLTVL.

This sequence joins TRBV7-2 and TRBJ1-1; 7 bases are a match to TRBD1. The V gene end was trimmed by 1 base and the J gene end by 6 bases; junction bases not matched to a gene: 17. This CDR3 spans 18 amino acids. Germline V gene data show CDR1 as SGHTA and CDR2 as FQGNSA. In DNA, the CDR3 is TGTGCCAGCAGCTTAGACAGGGGCCAGGGGCTAAAAACTTCTGAAGCTTTCTTT. Its protein is CASSLDRGQGLKTSEAFF.

V and J are TRBV6-6 and TRBJ1-5, with 8 positions matching TRBD1. In germline, CDR1 is MNHNY, CDR2 SVGAGI (reference sequence). The CDR3 extends over 14 amino acids. Trimming cost V 6 bases and J 3 bases; bases outside gene matches: 4. CDR3 region: CASRRQGNNQPQHF. DNA for the CDR3: TGTGCCAGCAGAAGACAGGGGAACAATCAGCCCCAGCATTTT.

The V and J genes are TRBV6-5 and TRBJ1-2; 9 bases fit TRBD1. In germline, CDR1 is MNHEY, CDR2 SVGAGI. Trimming cost V 6 bases and J 3 bases; bases outside gene matches: 5. The CDR3 has 14 residues. The CDR3 coding sequence is TGTGCCAGCAGCGTACAGGGGGCGGACTATGGCTACACCTTC. Translated: CASSVQGADYGYTF.

The chain uses TRBV28 and TRBJ2-5; 7 bases fit TRBD1. V gave up 5 bases and J gave up 4 bases; unmatched junction bases: 7. In germline, CDR1 is MDHEN, CDR2 SYDVKM. This CDR3 spans 14 amino acids. This CDR3 is CASSLGQVVETQYF. CDR3 DNA sequence: TGTGCCAGCAGTCTCGGACAGGTAGTAGAGACCCAGTACTTC.

The J gene is TRBJ2-1, the V gene TRBV28, with TRBD1 matching over 11 bases. Trimming removed 7 bases from V and 7 bases from J; junction bases left unmatched: 6. The CDR3 consists of 14 residues. Germline loops: CDR1 MDHEN, CDR2 SYDVKM. DNA of the CDR3: TGTGCCAGCACCGGACAGGGGGCGCGAAATGAGCAGTTCTTC. Translating it yields CASTGQGARNEQFF.

The chain has TRBV11-2 and TRBJ2-7; tentatively, D is TRBD1 (5 bases). V lost 7 bases and J lost 5, with 12 bases in between. The length of the CDR3 is 12 residues. Germline V gene lookup returns CDR1 SGHAT and CDR2 FQNNGV. CDR3 loop: CASTLGDNEQYF. The CDR3, as DNA: TGTGCCAGCACCCTAGGGGATAACGAGCAGTACTTC.

This clone showed up just a few times. The J gene is TRBJ1-2, the V gene TRBV5-1; no clear D gene. Looked up from germline, CDR1 is SGHRS and CDR2 is YFSETQ. This CDR3 comprises 15 residues. Trimming took 0 bases from V and 5 from J, leaving 14 bases between them. The CDR3, as DNA: TGCGCCAGCAGCTTGGGGGCCCGGGCGGGGTATGGCTACACCTTC. This sequence encodes CASSLGARAGYGYTF.